Described below is a single T cell receptor beta chain sequence and its context. The CDR3 runs 12 residues. Per the germline V gene, CDR1 is SNHLY and CDR2 is FYNNEI. Trimming shortened V by 11 bases and J by 8 bases, and 16 bases separated the two germline ends. This sample is drawn from a study of CD8+ T cells in alopecia areata. Following RNA extraction, reverse transcription yielded cDNA that acted as the sequencing template. The assay was immunoSEQ multiplex PCR, and TCRdb's table has in-frame clones only and misses some. Of 35,000 to 45,000 clones in the sample, around half were seen once. CD4+ cells of roughly 5 patients were further sorted as CD25+CD127-. In alopecia areata patients, both lesional scalp punch biopsies and peripheral blood were collected.

The chain has TRBV2 and TRBJ2-4, with TRBD2 as a possible D gene (6 bases). This receptor was obtained from a human donor with alopecia areata. Sequencing input: CD4+ Tregs sorted from blood. The CDR3 DNA follows: TGTGCCGGGGGGACTGACCAAGACATTCAGTACTTC. Translated: CAGGTDQDIQYF.